This section outlines one T cell receptor (beta chain) sequence together with its context. Its antigen target is currently unknown. It has no much larger one-base neighbor in the sample; base qualities were not kept. Explained via the paper, the time point label denotes: about 28 days (+/-7) after the second vaccine dose. AZD1222 recipients given second doses at about 4 weeks or at about 12 weeks were pooled, since spike-specific TCR depth and breadth were not found to differ between the two schedules. The vaccinee samples were drawn from two UK trials, COV001 and COV002, one of which was a single-blind randomized controlled phase 2/3 trial testing AZD1222 (ChAdOx1 nCoV-19) in healthy adults. Trial participant PBMC samples were collected at day 0 and day 28 after the second dose for TCRbeta chain sequencing. The entry originates in a study of T cell responses to AZD1222 COVID-19 vaccine (dated by TCRdb to 2020 to 2022). Some background on the complete study: TCR sequencing covered 230 to 250 trial participants: around 210 given two doses of AZD1222 and 26 given two doses of MenACWY control vaccine. Trial participants were enrolled into age subgroups of 18-55, 56-69 and 70-plus years, which contained about 150, 28 and 57 TCR-sequenced participants, respectively. The study at large found these results: Conclusions about previously exposed vaccinees are limited, since just five or six AZD1222 recipients were seropositive for SARS-CoV-2 at baseline. Participants were mostly white British, with more females than males. The authors suggested clonal diversity may have been underestimated. After two AZD1222 doses, spike-specific TCR breadth and depth were significantly higher than at day 0 and than in MenACWY recipients. Reportedly, close to half of the unique spike-specific TCRs recognized epitopes lying outside the regions that are mutated in the B.1.351 and B.1.1.7 variants. In the small 56-69-year group, the increase in depth fell short of significance, most likely because of low power. Because no samples from the day 14 peak response were available, repertoires could be characterized only after the peak T cell response. Vaccine-associated CD4 TCRs spanned the whole spike protein, with dominant responses in regions 160-218 and 743-854.

The CDR3 regions of human TCRbeta chains were subjected to immunosequencing. For the original study's pipeline: Repertoire TCRs were matched against a reference library of SARS-CoV-2-specific TCRs generated with the MIRA antigen-specificity platform. Breadth was defined as the fraction of unique TCRs that were SARS-CoV-2-associated. Depth was defined as the fraction of total T cells that were SARS-CoV-2-associated. Using the MIRA data, each spike-specific TCR was assigned both to the spike region to which the TCR was reactive and to a CD4 or CD8 class. Log10-transformed breadth and depth values were compared by one-way ANOVA with Sidak's multiple comparisons tests. TCRdb retrieved this table from immuneACCESS and kept in-frame rearrangements only. Not all clones are present; in checked studies, unresolved V genes account for under half, and no reason is known for the remainder. The V and J calls and clone size come from that table; D and trimming were worked out from the DNA. Within this sample are roughly 180,000 clones, with 91% of them counted one time only. Of the sample, about 1.7% is held by the ten largest clones.

Sequences SGHDT (CDR1) and YYEEEE (CDR2) are obtained from the germline V gene. From the cysteine through the phenylalanine, the CDR3 covers 14 amino acids. Only the CDR3 region is kept as DNA, spanning 42 bases read in frame from base 1. V sheds 0 bases and J sheds 2 bases, leaving 8 bases between their ends. The sequence was obtained from an adult who received the AZD1222 COVID-19 vaccine. The source material was peripheral blood, sampled 28 days after the second AZD1222 dose. The chain employs TRBV5-6 and TRBJ1-2; D gene: possibly TRBD1, on 5 matching bases. The CDR3 region reads CASSLGQGNYGYTF. The DNA reads TGTGCCAGCAGCTTGGGCCAGGGCAACTATGGCTACACCTTC. With all but the CDR3 taken from the reference TRBV5-6 and TRBJ1-2 genes, the full variable domain is: DAGVTQSPTHLIKTRGQQVTLRCSPKSGHDTVSWYQQALGQGPQFIFQYYEEEERQRGNFPDRFSGHQFPNYSSELNVNALLLGDSALYLCASSLGQGNYGYTFGSGTRLTVV.